These 9 T cell receptor beta chains originate from one sample sequenced in a study of graft-versus-host responses after intestinal transplantation (dated by TCRdb to the early 2020s). Interpreted using the paper, the time point label stands for: cells obtained before transplantation from donor or recipient. Library preparation was by the immunoSEQ multiplex PCR assay. The immuneACCESS repertoire file appears here via TCRdb, limited to in-frame rearrangements. These files lack a portion of the clones; in checked studies, under half of the deficit traces to unresolved V genes, and the cause of the others is not known. This sample has 90,000 to 150,000 clones in its table, and approximately 95% of those were observed once. The top ten clonotypes cover roughly 0.11% of the sample. These receptors' antigens are unknown. Specimen: unstimulated CD4+ T cells sorted from spleen or lymph node cells, collected before intestinal transplant. All receptors come from a human donor who received an intestinal transplant.

J is TRBJ1-2 and V is TRBV18, with a tentative D call TRBD1 (5 bases). Per germline, CDR1 KGHSH and CDR2 LQKENI. The length of the CDR3 is 14 residues. Trimming stripped 2 bases from V and 6 bases from J, with 13 bases between. CDR3 nucleotides: TGTGCCAGCTCACCAAGGAAGGCAGGGAATGGCTACACCTTC. It yields the protein CASSPRKAGNGYTF.

This chain joins TRBV6-6 and TRBJ2-7; 9 nucleotides match TRBD2. CDR1 is MNHNY and CDR2 is SVGAGI in the germline V gene (reference sequence). V shed 8 bases and J 5 bases; nucleotides not matched to a gene: 7. There are 13 residues in the CDR3. The CDR3 sequence is CASRLAGLDEQYF. The CDR3 DNA reads TGTGCCAGCCGCCTAGCGGGATTGGACGAGCAGTACTTC.

The CDR3 here is CASSLMGSPPGYTF. The CDR3 DNA is TGTGCCAGCAGCTTGATGGGCAGTCCACCTGGCTACACCTTC. The chain uses TRBV5-4 and TRBJ1-2; D gene uncertain. The CDR3 is 14 residues long. Trimming cost V 1 base and J 7 bases, with 14 bases left between them. The germline CDR1 and CDR2 sequences are SGHNT and YYREEE (reference sequence).

This chain joins TRBV11-2 and TRBJ1-4, with 7 nucleotides matching TRBD1. This CDR3 is 17 amino acids long. V gave up 0 bases and J gave up 7 bases; unmatched junction bases: 11. Germline V lookup: CDR1 SGHAT, CDR2 FQNNGV. The CDR3 protein is CASSLDHVRTGPEKLFF. In DNA, the CDR3 is TGTGCCAGCAGCTTAGATCATGTCAGGACAGGACCTGAAAAACTGTTTTTT.

V gene TRBV6-1 combines with J gene TRBJ2-7; 9 nucleotides align to TRBD2. CDR3 size: 15 residues. V lost 3 bases and J lost 5; bases outside the gene matches: 8. Germline CDR1 and CDR2: MNHNS and SASEGT. The CDR3 here is CASSDPAGGLNEQYF. In DNA, the CDR3 is TGTGCCAGCAGTGACCCAGCGGGAGGTTTGAACGAGCAGTACTTC.

Here the CDR3 reads CASSIQGFSTDTQYF. In DNA form, the CDR3 reads TGTGCCAGTAGTATCCAAGGGTTCAGCACAGATACGCAGTATTTT. The chain recombines TRBV19 with TRBJ2-3; D is ambiguous. CDR1 and CDR2 from the germline V gene are LNHDA and SQIVND (reference sequence). V lost 3 bases and J 0 bases, leaving 10 bases between the germline ends. The CDR3 has 15 amino acids.

The rearrangement links TRBV7-2 to TRBJ2-1; 9 nucleotides match TRBD2. Trimming removed 2 bases from V and 2 bases from J; junction bases left unmatched: 4. There are 16 residues in the CDR3. Germline V gene sequence: CDR1 SGHTA, CDR2 FQGNSA. The CDR3, as DNA: TGTGCCAGCAGCTTAATGGCGGGAGGGACCTACAATGAGCAGTTCTTC. Its translation: CASSLMAGGTYNEQFF.

This chain uses TRBV6-5 with TRBJ1-1; weak D call: TRBD1 (5 bases). This CDR3 comprises 15 residues. Trimming pared 8 bases from V and 0 bases from J, leaving 16 bases between. The germline gives CDR1 MNHEY, CDR2 SVGAGI. The CDR3 protein is CASGATFRMNTEAFF. The CDR3 nucleotides are TGTGCCAGCGGGGCGACGTTTCGGATGAACACTGAAGCTTTCTTT.

The CDR3 DNA sequence: TGTGCCTGGAGTGTAAGAGGCAGGTTAAGCTCCTACGAGCAGTACTTC. This codes for CAWSVRGRLSSYEQYF. The chain combines TRBV30 with TRBJ2-7; D call uncertain. Germline V lookup: CDR1 GTSNPN, CDR2 SVGIG (reference sequence). CDR3 length equals 16 residues. V lost 0 bases, J lost 0 bases, and 15 bases lay in between. Together with reference TRBV30 and TRBJ2-7, the CDR3 gives the full variable domain: SQTIHQWPATLVQPVGSPLSLECTVEGTSNPNLYWYRQAAGRGLQLLFYSVGIGQISSEVPQNLSASRPQDRQFILSSKKLLLSDSGFYLCAWSVRGRLSSYEQYFGPGTRLTVT.